Listed below are T cell receptor beta chains from one sample, sequenced in a study of post-analysis software for immune sequencing data. Each CDR3 protein gets one entry after TCRdb re-called the PCR reads with MiXCR. The sample lists about 770,000 distinct CDR3 sequences, 40% to 55% occurring once. Sequencing was performed on blood. Every receptor here comes from a girl aged 10 to 17 with multiple sclerosis. The CDR3 runs from the conserved cysteine through the conserved F or W. The order of the fields is clone size, V gene, D gene, J gene, CDR3 protein, CDR3 DNA. A D gene is named only where the DNA matches it firmly. For some rows the clone size is stated as once, few or many, or as a class when expanded; others skip it.

size: few
V: TRBV7-8
D: NA
J: TRBJ2-1
CDR3: CASSLELSNEQFF
DNA: TGTGCCAGCAGCTTAGAACTTTCAAATGAGCAGTTCTTC

size: few
V: TRBV4-1
D: TRBD2
J: TRBJ2-1
CDR3: CASSQDPGLASGNEQFF
DNA: TGCGCCAGCAGCCAAGACCCGGGACTAGCGTCTGGCAATGAGCAGTTCTTC

size: NA
V: TRBV29-1
D: NA
J: TRBJ2-7
CDR3: CSVEERVRGEQYF
DNA: TGCAGCGTTGAGGAACGGGTCAGGGGCGAGCAGTACTTC

size: NA
V: TRBV11-3
D: TRBD2
J: TRBJ2-1
CDR3: CASSLYLAGDYNEQFF
DNA: TGTGCCAGCAGCTTATACCTAGCGGGCGATTACAATGAGCAGTTCTTC

size: few
V: TRBV5-1
D: NA
J: TRBJ2-1
CDR3: CASSRTLGEQFF
DNA: TGCGCCAGCAGCCGGACGTTGGGCGAGCAGTTCTTC

size: NA
V: TRBV27
D: TRBD1
J: TRBJ2-6
CDR3: CASSMTGYGANVLTF
DNA: TGTGCCAGCAGCATGACAGGGTATGGGGCCAACGTCCTGACTTTC

size: NA
V: TRBV7-8
D: NA
J: TRBJ2-5
CDR3: CASSLHMYQETQYF
DNA: TGTGCCAGCAGCTTACACATGTACCAAGAGACCCAGTACTTC

size: NA
V: TRBV10-3
D: NA
J: TRBJ1-6
CDR3: CAIGPGESYNSPLHF
DNA: TGTGCCATCGGGCCAGGGGAATCCTATAATTCACCCCTCCACTTT

size: few
V: TRBV4-1
D: NA
J: TRBJ1-2
CDR3: CASSQDRPDWGYTF
DNA: TGCGCCAGCAGCCAAGATCGCCCGGACTGGGGCTACACCTTC

size: NA
V: TRBV12-3/TRBV12-4
D: TRBD2
J: TRBJ2-2
CDR3: CASSLSGRAAGELFF
DNA: TGTGCCAGCAGCCTTAGCGGGAGGGCCGCCGGGGAGCTGTTTTTT

size: NA
V: TRBV15
D: TRBD1
J: TRBJ2-1
CDR3: CATSREAGTGNSYEQFF
DNA: TGTGCCACCAGCAGGGAGGCCGGGACAGGGAATTCCTACGAGCAGTTCTTC

size: few
V: TRBV20-1
D: NA
J: TRBJ2-5
CDR3: CSARGNPRDQETQYF
DNA: TGCAGTGCTAGAGGGAACCCTAGGGACCAAGAGACCCAGTACTTC

size: NA
V: TRBV7-9
D: NA
J: TRBJ2-3
CDR3: CASSHGGTVLTDTQYF
DNA: TGTGCCAGCAGCCATGGAGGAACAGTACTCACAGATACGCAGTATTTT

size: NA
V: TRBV20-1
D: TRBD2
J: TRBJ2-3
CDR3: CSASRVGGRATDTQYF
DNA: TGCAGTGCTAGCAGGGTCGGCGGGAGAGCCACAGATACGCAGTATTTT

size: NA
V: TRBV27
D: NA
J: TRBJ1-2
CDR3: CASRRQGSNYGYTF
DNA: TGTGCCAGCAGACGGCAGGGCTCCAACTATGGCTACACCTTC

size: NA
V: TRBV7-9
D: TRBD2
J: TRBJ2-7
CDR3: CASSPPGLAGDEQYF
DNA: TGTGCCAGCAGCCCGCCGGGACTAGCGGGAGATGAGCAGTACTTC

size: NA
V: TRBV11-2
D: NA
J: TRBJ2-7
CDR3: CASSDGTHLWYEQYF
DNA: TGTGCCAGCAGCGATGGGACCCACCTTTGGTACGAGCAGTACTTC

size: NA
V: TRBV2
D: TRBD2
J: TRBJ2-1
CDR3: CASTGPLTGIEGLARNEQFF
DNA: TGTGCCAGCACGGGCCCCCTGACAGGCATAGAGGGACTAGCACGGAATGAGCAGTTCTTC

size: NA
V: TRBV7-2
D: TRBD2
J: TRBJ2-7
CDR3: CASRPRTSGISEQYF
DNA: TGTGCCAGCAGACCTCGGACTAGCGGGATCTCCGAGCAGTACTTC

size: NA
V: TRBV12-3/TRBV12-4
D: TRBD1
J: TRBJ1-5
CDR3: CASSLTGGTQPQHF
DNA: TGTGCCAGCAGTTTGACAGGGGGGACTCAGCCCCAGCATTTT

size: NA
V: TRBV7-2
D: TRBD2
J: TRBJ2-5
CDR3: CASSPWTSVETQYF
DNA: TGTGCCAGCAGCCCTTGGACTAGCGTGGAGACCCAGTACTTC

size: NA
V: TRBV3-1
D: TRBD1
J: TRBJ1-1
CDR3: CASSQHGTGGLLIGTEAFF
DNA: TGTGCCAGCAGCCAACATGGGACAGGGGGCCTATTAATCGGCACTGAAGCTTTCTTT

size: NA
V: TRBV29-1
D: NA
J: TRBJ2-7
CDR3: CSALGYEQYF
DNA: TGCAGCGCCTTAGGATACGAGCAGTACTTC

size: NA
V: TRBV27
D: NA
J: TRBJ2-5
CDR3: CASSVLVGETQYF
DNA: TGTGCCAGCAGCGTCCTGGTGGGGGAGACCCAGTACTTC

size: NA
V: TRBV12-3/TRBV12-4
D: NA
J: TRBJ2-4
CDR3: CASSPRPGPAIQYF
DNA: TGTGCCAGCAGTCCTAGACCCGGACCAGCCATTCAGTACTTC

size: NA
V: TRBV10-3
D: TRBD2
J: TRBJ2-1
CDR3: CAISEGLGGLYNEQFF
DNA: TGTGCCATCAGTGAGGGTCTGGGAGGGCTCTACAATGAGCAGTTCTTC

size: NA
V: TRBV4-2
D: TRBD2
J: TRBJ2-7
CDR3: CASSQVGLAGSTSYEQYF
DNA: TGTGCCAGCAGCCAAGTTGGACTAGCGGGGTCTACCTCCTACGAGCAGTACTTC

size: NA
V: TRBV6-1
D: TRBD1
J: TRBJ2-7
CDR3: CAGRQGSYEQYF
DNA: TGTGCCGGAAGACAGGGGTCGTACGAGCAGTACTTC

size: NA
V: TRBV7-2
D: NA
J: TRBJ2-1
CDR3: CASSPRPTPDLPYNEQFF
DNA: TGTGCCAGCAGCCCCCGGCCGACTCCTGATCTACCCTACAATGAGCAGTTCTTC

size: once
V: TRBV6-5
D: NA
J: TRBJ1-2
CDR3: CASNRGGSHYGYTF
DNA: TGTGCCAGCAATAGGGGAGGTTCCCACTATGGCTACACCTTC

size: NA
V: TRBV4-3
D: NA
J: TRBJ2-4
CDR3: CASSQDSQSEQYF
DNA: TGCGCCAGCAGCCAAGATTCGCAGAGTGAGCAGTACTTC

size: NA
V: TRBV6-2/TRBV6-3
D: TRBD1
J: TRBJ2-3
CDR3: CASSYSRTGGYTDTQYF
DNA: TGTGCCAGCAGTTACTCGAGGACAGGGGGCTACACAGATACGCAGTATTTT

size: NA
V: TRBV6-5
D: NA
J: TRBJ2-7
CDR3: CASSYSVSYEQYF
DNA: TGTGCCAGCAGTTACTCGGTGAGCTACGAGCAGTACTTC

size: NA
V: TRBV7-8
D: TRBD2
J: TRBJ2-1
CDR3: CASSLVGLADTNEQFF
DNA: TGTGCCAGCAGCTTAGTAGGACTAGCGGATACCAATGAGCAGTTCTTC

size: few
V: TRBV6-5
D: NA
J: TRBJ1-1
CDR3: CASSYSPGAAPNTEAFF
DNA: TGTGCCAGCAGTTATTCCCCTGGGGCGGCACCCAACACTGAAGCTTTCTTT

size: few
V: TRBV15
D: NA
J: TRBJ2-7
CDR3: CATSPHRSVDEQYF
DNA: TGTGCCACCAGCCCTCACCGGTCCGTCGACGAGCAGTACTTC

size: NA
V: TRBV30
D: NA
J: TRBJ1-1
CDR3: CAWSPPPYGGTEAFF
DNA: TGTGCCTGGAGCCCCCCCCCCTACGGGGGCACTGAAGCTTTCTTT

size: NA
V: TRBV7-2
D: NA
J: TRBJ2-7
CDR3: CASSLAAEYEQYF
DNA: TGTGCCAGCAGCTTAGCGGCAGAATACGAGCAGTACTTC

size: NA
V: TRBV12-3/TRBV12-4
D: TRBD2
J: TRBJ2-3
CDR3: CASKGLAGAPDTQYF
DNA: TGTGCCAGCAAGGGGCTAGCGGGAGCCCCAGATACGCAGTATTTT

size: few
V: TRBV30
D: NA
J: TRBJ2-7
CDR3: CAWSGTSYEQYF
DNA: TGTGCCTGGAGTGGGACCTCCTACGAGCAGTACTTC

size: once
V: TRBV2
D: NA
J: TRBJ2-1
CDR3: CASSVKSEGYNEQFF
DNA: TGTGCCAGCAGTGTTAAGAGCGAAGGCTACAATGAGCAGTTCTTC

size: few
V: TRBV6-5
D: TRBD1
J: TRBJ2-5
CDR3: CASSYGQGVALKYF
DNA: TGTGCCAGCAGTTACGGACAGGGGGTTGCTCTTAAGTACTTC

size: once
V: TRBV6-5
D: NA
J: TRBJ1-5
CDR3: CASSYSHLDQPQHF
DNA: TGTGCCAGCAGTTACTCCCACTTGGATCAGCCCCAGCATTTT

size: NA
V: TRBV4-1
D: NA
J: TRBJ2-7
CDR3: CASSQDGYYEQYF
DNA: TGCGCCAGCAGCCAAGACGGCTACTACGAGCAGTACTTC

size: NA
V: TRBV6-5
D: NA
J: TRBJ2-7
CDR3: CASRLRQSSYEQYF
DNA: TGTGCCAGCAGGCTCAGACAGAGCTCCTACGAGCAGTACTTC

size: NA
V: TRBV7-2
D: NA
J: TRBJ2-7
CDR3: CASSLADVGAYEQYF
DNA: TGTGCCAGCAGCTTAGCTGATGTCGGCGCCTACGAGCAGTACTTC

size: NA
V: TRBV6-5
D: NA
J: TRBJ1-2
CDR3: CASSYSSGGKYGYTF
DNA: TGTGCCAGCAGTTACTCGTCTGGAGGGAAGTATGGCTACACCTTC

size: NA
V: TRBV12-5
D: TRBD2
J: TRBJ2-5
CDR3: CASGLKQGLAGGKETQYF
DNA: TGTGCTAGTGGTTTGAAACAGGGACTAGCGGGAGGTAAAGAGACCCAGTACTTC

size: few
V: TRBV9
D: NA
J: TRBJ2-1
CDR3: CASSDGPLQAGYEQFF
DNA: TGTGCCAGCAGCGATGGGCCCCTCCAGGCCGGGTATGAGCAGTTCTTC

size: few
V: TRBV6-5
D: NA
J: TRBJ1-2
CDR3: CASSPGGRVYGYTF
DNA: TGTGCCAGCAGCCCTGGGGGCAGGGTGTACGGCTACACCTTC

size: NA
V: TRBV28
D: NA
J: TRBJ2-3
CDR3: CASSLPDPLSTDTQYF
DNA: TGTGCCAGCAGTTTACCGGATCCCCTGAGCACAGATACGCAGTATTTT

size: NA
V: TRBV12-3/TRBV12-4
D: TRBD1
J: TRBJ2-1
CDR3: CASSPIHRGVSNNEQFF
DNA: TGTGCCAGCAGTCCGATTCACAGGGGAGTCTCCAACAATGAGCAGTTCTTC

size: NA
V: TRBV7-9
D: TRBD1
J: TRBJ2-1
CDR3: CASSFGQGTDNEQFF
DNA: TGTGCCAGCAGCTTCGGACAGGGGACCGACAATGAGCAGTTCTTC

size: NA
V: TRBV14
D: NA
J: TRBJ2-1
CDR3: CASSLRDTEQFF
DNA: TGTGCCAGCAGCCTCAGAGACACTGAGCAGTTCTTC

size: NA
V: TRBV29-1
D: NA
J: TRBJ1-2
CDR3: CSADTGTNYGYTF
DNA: TGCAGCGCCGACACAGGGACGAACTATGGCTACACCTTC

size: once
V: TRBV20-1
D: TRBD2
J: TRBJ2-5
CDR3: CSARGLAGGVVLVEETQYF
DNA: TGCAGTGCTAGAGGGCTAGCGGGAGGAGTGGTTTTGGTCGAAGAGACCCAGTACTTC

size: NA
V: TRBV7-9
D: TRBD2
J: TRBJ2-3
CDR3: CASSLGGLAGNTDTQYF
DNA: TGTGCCAGCAGCCTAGGAGGACTAGCGGGGAACACAGATACGCAGTATTTT